This T cell receptor (beta chain) derives from a study of Ad26.COV2.S vaccination and SARS-CoV-2 variants. General study findings and limits: The TCR-based breadth and depth measures might underestimate overall T cell responses. Spike-specific CD8+ and CD4+ T cell responses reportedly showed substantial breadth after vaccination. Vaccinated individuals (as opposed to placebo recipients) had higher spike-specific TCR breadth.

Sequenced by immunoSEQ multiplex PCR; TCRdb stores in-frame clones only, minus some. This sample has hundreds of thousands of clones, with roughly 94% found just once. In regard to this clone: Its cognate antigen is unknown.

The length of the CDR3 is 17 residues. The germline gives CDR1 SGHDT, CDR2 YYEEEE. J lost 2 bases, V lost 4 bases, and 12 bases had no gene match. This clonotype originated in a human donor who had recovered from COVID-19. This chain joins TRBV5-6 and TRBJ1-2; TRBD1 aligns across 9 bases. This sample comprised peripheral blood, obtained after recovery from COVID-19. The CDR3: CASSGGTGPGGNYGYTF. In DNA form, the CDR3 reads TGTGCCAGCAGCGGAGGGACAGGGCCCGGGGGGAACTATGGCTACACCTTC.